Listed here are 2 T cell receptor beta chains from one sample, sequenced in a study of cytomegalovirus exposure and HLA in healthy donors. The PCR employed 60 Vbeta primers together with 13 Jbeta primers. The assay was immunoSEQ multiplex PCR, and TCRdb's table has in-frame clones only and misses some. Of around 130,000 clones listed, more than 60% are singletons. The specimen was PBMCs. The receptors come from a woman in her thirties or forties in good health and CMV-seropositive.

In nucleotides, the CDR3 is TGCGCCAGCAGTTCGCTGGCGGGAGGGCCCCACGAGCAGTACTTC. This sequence encodes CASSSLAGGPHEQYF. The V call is TRBV4-3, the J call TRBJ2-7; 9 bases align to TRBD2. The CDR3 has 15 residues. V lost 6 bases to trimming and J lost 5 bases; unmatched junction nucleotides: 11. Germline V gene data show CDR1 as LGHNA and CDR2 as YSLEER.

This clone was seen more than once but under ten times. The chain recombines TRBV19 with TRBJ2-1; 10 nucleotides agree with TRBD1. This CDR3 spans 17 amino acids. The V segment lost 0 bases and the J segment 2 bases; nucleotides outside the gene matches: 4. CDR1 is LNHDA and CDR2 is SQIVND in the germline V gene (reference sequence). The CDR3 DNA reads TGTGCCAGTAGTATAGAACTAGGACAGGGGGCCTACAATGAGCAGTTCTTC. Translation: CASSIELGQGAYNEQFF.